The T cell receptor (beta chain) under discussion was sequenced for a study of T cells in Graves' hyperthyroidism and ophthalmopathy. Overall study: Staff took peripheral blood when the initial diagnosis was made, before any treatment began.

The germline gives CDR1 SGHAT, CDR2 FQNNGV. This CDR3 has 12 amino acids. Trimming at V came to 4 bases and at J to 9 bases, leaving 2 bases not matched to a gene. Authors of the study amplified TCR beta CDR3 regions from RNA transcripts. HTBI primers were used for first-round RT-PCR of the TCR CDR3. TCRdb ran MiXCR on the multiplex PCR reads and lists one entry per CDR3 protein. The sample records fewer than 900,000 distinct CDR3 sequences, around 20% being singletons. This clonotype appeared many times. The clonotype was recovered from a woman in her 50s with Graves' hyperthyroidism that later progressed to Graves' ophthalmopathy. This sequence joins TRBV11-2 and TRBJ2-1; 8 bases line up with TRBD2. Sequenced sample: blood. In nucleotides, the CDR3 is TGTGCCAGCAGCTCGGCGGGAGGTGAGCAGTTCTTC. Amino acid sequence: CASSSAGGEQFF.